This T cell receptor beta chain derives from a study of CD8+CD57+ T cells in acquired aplastic anemia. Study-wide context: Isolated CD4+ and CD8+ cells, once sorted, yielded DNA averaging around 3 ug.

TCR beta VDJ and CDR3 were profiled, and genomic DNA was the template. MiXCR was run by TCRdb on the reads, yielding one entry per CDR3 protein. The sample shows 200,000 or so distinct CDR3 sequences, under 50% of them seen only once. Patients chosen for sequencing had shown CD8+CD57+ cell expansion by flow cytometry. Findings and caveats of the study: In common between the patients and the controls were around 30 CD8+ CDR3 sequences.

There are many counts of this clonotype. The antigen remains unidentified. The CDR3 consists of 14 residues. Germline lookup yields CDR1 MNHEY and CDR2 SVGEGT. Germline trimming cut 0 bases from V and 7 bases from J; bases unmatched to any gene: 1. This clonotype originated in a human donor with aplastic anemia. Sequencing was performed on sorted CD4+, CD8+, or CD8+CD57+ T cells (not recorded which) from PBMCs. This rearrangement joins TRBV6-2 or TRBV6-3 to TRBJ2-1; 9 nucleotides agree with TRBD1. CDR3 loop: CASSYSGTGNEQFF. The CDR3 DNA is TGTGCCAGCAGTTACTCGGGGACAGGGAATGAGCAGTTCTTC.